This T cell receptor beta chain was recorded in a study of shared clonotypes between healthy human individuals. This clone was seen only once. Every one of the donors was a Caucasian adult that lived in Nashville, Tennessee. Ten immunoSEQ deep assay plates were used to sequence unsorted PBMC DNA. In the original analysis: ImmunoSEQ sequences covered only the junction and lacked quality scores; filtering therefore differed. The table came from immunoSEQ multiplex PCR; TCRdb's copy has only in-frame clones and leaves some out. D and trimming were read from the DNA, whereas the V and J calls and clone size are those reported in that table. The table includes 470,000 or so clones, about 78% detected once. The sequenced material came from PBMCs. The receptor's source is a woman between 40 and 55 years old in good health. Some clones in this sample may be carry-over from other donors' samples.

The CDR3 here is CASSRFLSYEQYF. The CDR3 DNA reads as TGTGCCAGCAGCCGGTTTCTCTCCTACGAGCAGTACTTC. J is TRBJ2-7 and V is TRBV5-5; D unclear. In germline, CDR1 is SGHKS, CDR2 YYEKEE (reference sequence). The length of the CDR3 is 13 residues. Trimming removed 4 bases from V and 0 bases from J, with 8 bases in between.